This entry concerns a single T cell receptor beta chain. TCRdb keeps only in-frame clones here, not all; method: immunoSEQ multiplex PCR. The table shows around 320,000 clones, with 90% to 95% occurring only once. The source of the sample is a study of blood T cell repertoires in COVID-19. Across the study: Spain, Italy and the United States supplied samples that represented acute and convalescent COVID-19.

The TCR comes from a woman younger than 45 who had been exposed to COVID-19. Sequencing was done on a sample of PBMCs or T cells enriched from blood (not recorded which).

The CDR3 protein is CASSPRLAGVTDTQYF. The CDR3 DNA follows: TGTGCCAGCAGCCCTCGTTTAGCGGGGGTCACAGATACGCAGTATTTT. V usage is TRBV7-2 and J usage is TRBJ2-3; 9 bases agree with TRBD2. After removal of 5 bases from V and 2 bases from J, the junction contained 8 bases not matched to a gene. Per germline, CDR1 SGHTA and CDR2 FQGNSA. The CDR3 consists of 16 residues.